This T cell receptor (beta chain) was retrieved from a study of blood T cells in healthy people across ages. The wider study: Every two T cells gave about one barcoded beta molecule via template switching.

On this clonotype itself: Antigen specificity is unknown.

Points from the study as a whole: Older individuals had lower TCR beta diversity per million T cells (the decline was roughly linear).

A second PCR, run for about 7 to 11 cycles, used a sample-barcoded 5' primer plus a J-beta primer mix. A template-switch adaptor that had 12 random nucleotides put a tag on each cDNA molecule. MiXCR, run by TCRdb on the 5' RACE reads, gives a single entry per CDR3 protein. The sample lists 650,000 to 700,000 distinct CDR3 sequences, 52% occurring once. Germline CDR1 DFQATT, CDR2 SNEGSKA (reference sequence). V was clipped by 4 bases and J by 4 bases, with 11 bases between them. The CDR3 covers 14 residues. The TCR comes from a woman of 80 years or more in good health. The sample comprised blood. The chain links TRBV20-1 to TRBJ1-6; D gene ambiguous. In nucleotides, the CDR3 is TGCAGTGCTAAAAAGGACGTATATAATTCACCCCTCCACTTT. Its translation: CSAKKDVYNSPLHF.